The entry that follows covers one TCR beta chain sequence. The data originate from a study of blood T cell repertoires in COVID-19. V lost 1 base, J lost 2 bases, and 12 bases stayed unmatched. Germline V gene data show CDR1 as LGHDT and CDR2 as YNNKEL (reference sequence). The CDR3 has 20 amino acids. In the authors' methods: By means of reference gene primer amplification, nucleated cell counts were estimated. The protocol was immunoSEQ multiplex PCR, while the TCRdb copy is restricted to in-frame clones and leaves out a portion. The V and J calls and clone size are taken from that table; D and trimming were inferred from the DNA. The sample has about 320,000 clones, 75% to 90% seen once.

Specimen: PBMCs or T cells enriched from blood (not recorded which). This chain links TRBV3-1 (or the pseudogene TRBV3-2) with TRBJ2-1; 12 bases align to TRBD2. This receptor was identified in a man between 60 and 75 years old who had recovered from COVID-19. CDR3 in DNA: TGTGCCAGCAGCCAAGTACCGGTCGCTAGCGGGAGGGTAACCTACAATGAGCAGTTCTTC. Its translation is CASSQVPVASGRVTYNEQFF.